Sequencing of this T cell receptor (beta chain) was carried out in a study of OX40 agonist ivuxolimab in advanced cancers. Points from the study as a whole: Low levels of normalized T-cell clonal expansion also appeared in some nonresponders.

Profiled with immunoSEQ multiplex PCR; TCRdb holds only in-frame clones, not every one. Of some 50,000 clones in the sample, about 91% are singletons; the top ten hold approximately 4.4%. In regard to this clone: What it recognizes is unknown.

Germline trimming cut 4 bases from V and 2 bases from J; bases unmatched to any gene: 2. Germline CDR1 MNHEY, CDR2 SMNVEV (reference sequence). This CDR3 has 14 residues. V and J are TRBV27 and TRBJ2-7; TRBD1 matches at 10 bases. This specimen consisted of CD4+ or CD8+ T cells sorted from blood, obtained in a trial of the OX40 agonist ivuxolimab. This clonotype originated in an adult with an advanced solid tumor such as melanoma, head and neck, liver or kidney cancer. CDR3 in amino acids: CASSSGQGAYEQYF. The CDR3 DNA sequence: TGTGCCAGCAGTTCAGGACAGGGGGCCTACGAGCAGTACTTC.